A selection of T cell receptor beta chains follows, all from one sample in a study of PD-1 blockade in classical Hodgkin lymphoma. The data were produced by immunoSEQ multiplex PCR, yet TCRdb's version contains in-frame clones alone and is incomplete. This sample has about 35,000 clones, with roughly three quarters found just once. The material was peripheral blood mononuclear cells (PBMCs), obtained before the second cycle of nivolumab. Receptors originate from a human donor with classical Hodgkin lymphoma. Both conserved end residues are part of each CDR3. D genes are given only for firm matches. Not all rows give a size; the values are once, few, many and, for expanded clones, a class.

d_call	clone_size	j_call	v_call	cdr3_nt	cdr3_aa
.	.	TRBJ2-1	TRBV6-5	TGTGCCAGCAGTTTCCAGCACAATGAGCAGTTCTTC	CASSFQHNEQFF
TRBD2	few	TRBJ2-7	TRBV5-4	TGTGCCAGCAGCTTGGCGGGGGGGCTCTACGAGCAGTACTTC	CASSLAGGLYEQYF
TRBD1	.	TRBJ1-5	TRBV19	TGTGCCAGTAGTACCTCTCAGACAGGGCACAATCAGCCCCAGCATTTT	CASSTSQTGHNQPQHF
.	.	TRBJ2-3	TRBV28	TGTGCCACCTTAGGAAGGCCTAATTCAGATACGCAGTATTTT	CATLGRPNSDTQYF
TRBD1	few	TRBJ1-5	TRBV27	TGTGCCAGCAGTAGGACCGACAGGGGAAATCAGCCCCAGCATTTT	CASSRTDRGNQPQHF
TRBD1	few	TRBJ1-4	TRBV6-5	TGTGCCAGCAGTCGACAGGGTCGGTCTAATGAAAAACTGTTTTTT	CASSRQGRSNEKLFF
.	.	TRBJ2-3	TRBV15	TGTGCCACCAGCAGCGGACCGCAGGCAGATACGCAGTATTTT	CATSSGPQADTQYF
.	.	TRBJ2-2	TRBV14	TGTGCCAGCAGCCGAGGTTACGGCTCGAACACCGGGGAGCTGTTTTTT	CASSRGYGSNTGELFF
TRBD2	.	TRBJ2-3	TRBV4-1	TGCGCCAGCAGCTTCCGACTAGCGGGAGGGCCAACCGATACGCAGTATTTT	CASSFRLAGGPTDTQYF
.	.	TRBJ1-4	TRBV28	TGTGCCAGCAGTTTACCCCCGGGGCTAGAACTGTTTTTT	CASSLPPGLELFF
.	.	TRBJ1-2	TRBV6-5	TGTGCCAGCAGTTACTCTACAGGGATATATGGCTACACCTTC	CASSYSTGIYGYTF
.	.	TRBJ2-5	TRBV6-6	TGTGCCAGCAGTTACTCGACAGCGTTCCAAGAGACCCAGTACTTC	CASSYSTAFQETQYF
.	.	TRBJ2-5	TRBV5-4	TGTGCCAGCAGCCCCCACGGGAGCCAAGAGACCCAGTACTTC	CASSPHGSQETQYF
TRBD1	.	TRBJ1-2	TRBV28	TGTGCCAGCAGACCGGGACAGAACTATGGCTACACCTTC	CASRPGQNYGYTF
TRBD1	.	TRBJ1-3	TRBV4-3	TGCGCCAGCAGCCAAGATGCAGGGGGCAACACCATATATTTT	CASSQDAGGNTIYF
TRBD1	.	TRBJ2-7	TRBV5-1	TGCGCCAGCAGCTTGACAGGGGTTGGCGGAGAGCAGTACTTC	CASSLTGVGGEQYF
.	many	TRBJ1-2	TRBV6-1	TGTGCCAGCATTCCTGACAGGAACTATGGCTACACCTTC	CASIPDRNYGYTF
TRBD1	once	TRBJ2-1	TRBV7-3	TGTGCCAGCAGCTCGACAGGGGGGGACTACAATGAGCAGTTCTTC	CASSSTGGDYNEQFF
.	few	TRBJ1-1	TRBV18	TGTGCCAGCGCACAGGGACTTTACACTGAAGCTTTCTTT	CASAQGLYTEAFF
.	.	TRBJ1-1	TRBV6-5	TGTGCCAGCAGCGCCACCGGGGCCGGCACTGAAGCTTTCTTT	CASSATGAGTEAFF
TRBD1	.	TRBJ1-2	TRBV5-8	TGTGCCAGCAGCCCCCGGGGGGACAGGGGTGGCTATGGCTACACCTTC	CASSPRGDRGGYGYTF
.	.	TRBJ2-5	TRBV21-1	TGTGCCAGCAGCAAAGATGGGACAGAAGAGACCCAGTACTTC	CASSKDGTEETQYF